This T cell receptor (beta chain) stems from a study of shared clonotypes between healthy human individuals. A word on this clone: What it binds is not known.

Some clones are missing from TCRdb's copy, which holds only in-frame ones; the method was immunoSEQ multiplex PCR. The sample has about 2.1 million clones; over 85% are singletons. Naive CD8 isolation took CD45RO-negative cells positively selected for CCR7 and excluded terminally differentiated effector memory CD45RA+ cells. CDR3 length: 15 amino acids. J lost 3 bases, V lost 5 bases, and 9 bases had no gene match. Germline loops: CDR1 LNHDA, CDR2 SQIVND (reference sequence). Study outcomes and limitations: Clonotype sharing among donors was thought likely to change with sequencing depth.

This receptor was taken from a man younger than 35 in good health. Some clones in this sample may be carry-over from other donors' samples. The rearrangement links TRBV19 to TRBJ2-7; 8 bases align to TRBD1. Sequenced input: naive CD8+ T cells from PBMCs. CDR3 nucleotide sequence: TGTGCCAGTAGTCCCGGACAGGGCTTTGGCTACGAGCAGTACTTC. Translating it yields CASSPGQGFGYEQYF.